This T cell receptor (beta chain) was identified in a study of a mutant IDH1 vaccine in newly diagnosed glioma. Study as a whole: Treated patients, roughly 62% male and about 38% female, averaged about 40 years of age.

Repertoires were generated with immunoSEQ multiplex PCR, while TCRdb's copy carries only in-frame clones and drops some. This table has tens of thousands of clones, 87% appearing once. This clone occurred a few times. Its matching antigen is unknown. Specified time point: week 23, last vaccination. Every vaccine dose comprised 300 ug of mutant IDH1 20-mer peptide plus topical imiquimod. The sequencing here drew on PBMCs, taken from a glioma patient whose treatment included an IDH1 peptide vaccine. The receptor comes from a man between 35 and 55 years old with glioma.

Here the CDR3 reads CASSDQGFGTQYF. CDR3 bases: TGTGCCAGCAGTGATCAGGGGTTTGGGACCCAGTACTTC. This chain links TRBV6-1 with TRBJ2-5; D is perhaps TRBD1 (6 bases). The CDR3 extends over 13 amino acids. Trimming took 3 bases from V and 7 from J, leaving 12 bases between them. The germline V gene encodes CDR1 MNHNS and CDR2 SASEGT.